Below are 20 T cell receptor beta chains sequenced from a single sample in a study of blood T cell repertoires in COVID-19. The repertoire was sequenced with immunoSEQ multiplex PCR; TCRdb's copy has only in-frame clones and lacks some. Of some 120,000 clones detected, more than 70% appear once; the ten largest clones hold approximately 2%. Material: peripheral blood. Receptors were obtained from a man aged 70-80 years with acute or convalescent COVID-19.

The chain employs TRBV19 and TRBJ1-1; 7 bases align to TRBD1. J was trimmed by 2 bases and V by 5 bases; bases with no gene match: 11. Per germline, CDR1 LNHDA and CDR2 SQIVND (reference sequence). The CDR3 totals 16 residues. CDR3 sequence reads: CASSPGPDRLNTEAFF. CDR3 in DNA: TGTGCCAGTAGTCCCGGGCCGGACAGGCTAAACACTGAAGCTTTCTTT.

This sequence joins TRBV10-3 and TRBJ1-2, with TRBD1 identical over 8 bases. CDR3 length equals 13 residues. The trim removed 8 bases at V and 2 bases at J, leaving 4 bases unmatched. CDR1 is ENHRY, CDR2 SYGVKD, per germline. CDR3 sequence: CAIYDRGNYGYTF. The CDR3 DNA reads TGTGCCATCTATGACAGGGGAAACTATGGCTACACCTTC.

The chain is built from TRBV27 and TRBJ1-2; D is perhaps TRBD1 (6 bases). The CDR3 has 14 residues. V lost 4 bases to trimming and J lost 4 bases, with 13 bases between them. CDR1 and CDR2 from the germline V gene are MNHEY and SMNVEV (reference sequence). The CDR3 region has the DNA TGTGCCAGCAGTTCCGCAGGGGTGAGCTATGGCTACACCTTC. Its protein is CASSSAGVSYGYTF.

The chain is built from TRBV6-5 and TRBJ2-1; TRBD2 agrees at 8 bases. This CDR3 region has 15 residues. J was trimmed by 5 bases and V by 5 bases; bases with no gene match: 8. Germline V gene sequence: CDR1 MNHEY, CDR2 SVGAGI. CDR3 bases: TGTGCCAGCAGTCCCAGGACTAGCACCGACAATGAGCAGTTCTTC. Protein sequence: CASSPRTSTDNEQFF.

CDR3 in DNA: TGCAGTGCTAGTCGGGCGGGGACTGAAGCTTTCTTT. This translates into CSASRAGTEAFF. V usage is TRBV20-1 and J usage is TRBJ1-1; no firm D call. Trimming removed 3 bases at V and 5 bases at J, with 10 bases between. The CDR3 sequence is 12 residues long. From germline, CDR1 is DFQATT and CDR2 SNEGSKA (reference sequence).

This clone was observed a single time. This chain joins TRBV5-1 and TRBJ1-4; D is possibly TRBD1 (5 bases). This CDR3 contains 14 residues. Trimming pared 4 bases from V and 7 bases from J, leaving 14 bases between. Germline CDR1 SGHRS, CDR2 YFSETQ. The CDR3 nucleotides are TGCGCCAGCAGCCCCCTGACGGGGGGTGAAAAACTGTTTTTT. The encoded protein is CASSPLTGGEKLFF.

The chain joins TRBV6-5 to TRBJ2-7; maybe TRBD1 (6 bases). In germline, CDR1 is MNHEY, CDR2 SVGAGI. The V end was cut by 5 bases, the J end by 2 bases, with 16 bases between. CDR3 length equals 15 residues. Written as DNA, the CDR3 is TGTGCCAGCAGTACCTGGGTGGGGGCCCCCTACGAGCAGTACTTC. Translating gives CASSTWVGAPYEQYF.

Within the sample, this clone is medium-sized. This chain joins TRBV3-1 (or the pseudogene TRBV3-2) and TRBJ1-5, with D hard to call. This CDR3 has 13 residues. Trimming pared 3 bases from V and 4 bases from J, leaving 7 bases between. The germline V gene encodes CDR1 LGHDT and CDR2 YNNKEL (reference sequence). In nucleotides, the CDR3 is TGTGCCAGCAGCCAGAACCAGAATCAGCCCCAGCATTTT. It codes for CASSQNQNQPQHF.

In regard to this clone: Distinct nucleotide sequences in the sample also encode this CDR3. This chain links TRBV18 with TRBJ2-7; D possibly corresponds to TRBD1 (5 bases). Looked up from germline, CDR1 is KGHSH and CDR2 is LQKENI. The CDR3 is 13 residues long. V lost 6 bases and J lost 1, with 10 bases in between. CDR3 nucleotide sequence: TGTGCCAGCTCCCCCGACAGTTCCTACGAGCAGTACTTC. It encodes CASSPDSSYEQYF.

The chain links TRBV19 to TRBJ2-7; 10 bases align to TRBD1. The germline CDR1 and CDR2 sequences are LNHDA and SQIVND (reference sequence). The CDR3 covers 15 residues. The V gene end was trimmed by 10 bases and the J gene end by 4 bases; junction bases not matched to a gene: 13. CDR3 nucleotide sequence: TGTGCCACCCGCGACTCGGGACAGGGGTTTTACGAGCAGTACTTC. Its translation is CATRDSGQGFYEQYF.

This chain connects TRBV27 to TRBJ1-1; D is uncertain. The CDR3 runs 12 residues. The germline V gene has CDR1 MNHEY and CDR2 SMNVEV (reference sequence). Trimming took off 6 bases at V and 8 bases at J, with 13 bases between the two ends. This CDR3 reads CASRVPGGEAFF. Written as DNA, the CDR3 is TGTGCCAGCAGGGTACCCGGAGGGGAAGCTTTCTTT.

This rearrangement joins TRBV4-1 to TRBJ2-7; perhaps TRBD1 as D (5 bases). Germline V gene lookup returns CDR1 MGHRA and CDR2 YSYEKL. The V gene lost 3 bases and the J gene lost 3 bases, with 9 bases spanning the gap. This CDR3 has 13 amino acids. CDR3 in DNA: TGCGCCAGCAGCCATGAGCAGGGCTACGAGCAGTACTTC. Protein: CASSHEQGYEQYF.

The gene calls are TRBV5-1 and TRBJ2-1, with TRBD2 matching 11 bases. V lost 2 bases and J lost 3; bases outside the gene matches: 1. The CDR3 totals 15 residues. Germline CDR1 is SGHRS and CDR2 is YFSETQ. CDR3 coding DNA: TGCGCCAGCAGCTTTAGCGGGGGGGACTACAATGAGCAGTTCTTC. Protein: CASSFSGGDYNEQFF.

The chain employs TRBV11-2 and TRBJ1-4, with D possibly being TRBD1 (5 bases). Trimming removed 4 bases at V and 0 bases at J, with 9 bases between. The CDR3 runs 15 residues. The germline CDR1 and CDR2 sequences are SGHAT and FQNNGV. The CDR3 region is CASSYGQTTNEKLFF. The DNA for the CDR3 is TGTGCCAGCAGCTACGGACAAACAACTAATGAAAAACTGTTTTTT. Combining the CDR3 with reference TRBV11-2 and TRBJ1-4 gives the whole variable domain EAGVAQSPRYKIIEKRQSVAFWCNPISGHATLYWYQQILGQGPKLLIQFQNNGVVDDSQLPKDRFSAERLKGVDSTLKIQPAKLEDSAVYLCASSYGQTTNEKLFFGSGTQLSVL.

The chain employs TRBV19 and TRBJ1-2; D is ambiguous. The germline gives CDR1 LNHDA, CDR2 SQIVND (reference sequence). The CDR3 consists of 15 residues. V was pared by 7 bases and J by 2 bases, with 17 bases between. This CDR3 reads CASNFVGGGNYGYTF. The CDR3 DNA reads TGTGCCAGTAACTTTGTAGGCGGAGGGAACTATGGCTACACCTTC.

The chain combines TRBV18 with TRBJ1-6; 7 bases map to TRBD1. The trim removed 3 bases at V and 4 bases at J, leaving 0 bases unmatched. The CDR3 contains 14 residues. Germline values: CDR1 KGHSH, CDR2 LQKENI. This chain's CDR3 is CASSPGQYNSPLHF. The CDR3 bases are TGTGCCAGCTCACCGGGACAGTATAATTCACCCCTCCACTTT.

The table lists this clone with a few counts. J is TRBJ2-3 and V is TRBV25-1; TRBD2 matches 12 bases. The V and J ends lost 4 bases and 1 base, in that order; junction bases with no gene match: 0. The CDR3 runs to 15 residues. Looked up from germline, CDR1 is MGHDK and CDR2 is SYGVNS. The CDR3 loop is CASSGTSGGTDTQYF. The DNA for the CDR3 is TGTGCCAGCAGTGGGACTAGCGGGGGCACAGATACGCAGTATTTT.

The CDR3 loop reads CASSLAQPHEKLFF. The CDR3, as DNA: TGTGCCAGCAGCTTAGCACAGCCCCACGAAAAACTGTTTTTT. The V call is TRBV7-9, the J call TRBJ1-4; D gene uncertain. Trimming shortened V by 0 bases and J by 8 bases, and 10 bases separated the two germline ends. The CDR3 has 14 amino acids. Germline V gene sequence: CDR1 SEHNR, CDR2 FQNEAQ (reference sequence).

A single count supports this clone. This chain links TRBV3-1 (or the pseudogene TRBV3-2) with TRBJ1-6, with D maybe TRBD1 (6 bases). V was cut by 5 bases and J by 8 bases, with 16 bases left in between. Looked up from germline, CDR1 is LGHDT and CDR2 is YNNKEL (reference sequence). The CDR3 covers 15 residues. CDR3 protein: CASSTRQVVHSPLHF. CDR3 in DNA: TGTGCCAGCAGCACCCGACAGGTGGTACATTCACCCCTCCACTTT.

This rearrangement joins TRBV7-6 to TRBJ2-1, with TRBD2 identical over 14 bases. The CDR3 runs 15 residues. CDR1 SGHVS and CDR2 FNYEAQ come from the germline V gene. Trimming cost V 5 bases and J 12 bases; bases outside gene matches: 9. CDR3 protein: CASSHRLAGGVGQFF. In DNA form, the CDR3 reads TGTGCCAGCAGCCACCGACTAGCGGGGGGGGTTGGGCAGTTCTTC.